A selection of T cell receptor beta chains follows, all from one sample in a study of CD8+ T cells in alopecia areata. Clones were sequenced by immunoSEQ multiplex PCR, and TCRdb holds only the in-frame ones, with some missing. The data show some 110,000 clones, with about 61% seen just once and just under 30% held by the top ten. Sequenced here: CD8+ T cells sorted from blood, sampled at week 4, from a patient treated with tofacitinib. These receptors were collected from a human donor with alopecia areata. CDR3s include the opening cysteine and the closing phenylalanine or tryptophan. Fields, in order: CDR3 DNA, CDR3 protein, D gene, V gene, J gene, clone size. The D gene is left open where the match is weak. Clone size, where shown, is once, few, many, or a class for clones that have expanded.

cdr3_nt: TGCAGCGTTGATGGGGTTTCGGCAGAAGAGACCCAGTACTTC
cdr3_aa: CSVDGVSAEETQYF
d_call: -
v_call: TRBV29-1
j_call: TRBJ2-5
clone_size: few

cdr3_nt: TGCAGCGCTTTTGAGGGTTTCTCCTACGAGCAGTACTTC
cdr3_aa: CSAFEGFSYEQYF
d_call: -
v_call: TRBV29-1
j_call: TRBJ2-7
clone_size: few

cdr3_nt: TGTGCCTGGAGTGAGGGGATGAACACTGAAGCTTTCTTT
cdr3_aa: CAWSEGMNTEAFF
d_call: -
v_call: TRBV30
j_call: TRBJ1-1
clone_size: -

cdr3_nt: TGTGCCTGGAGTTCCTTGCGGAACTCTTACGAGCAGTACTTC
cdr3_aa: CAWSSLRNSYEQYF
d_call: -
v_call: TRBV30
j_call: TRBJ2-7
clone_size: -

cdr3_nt: TGTGCCAGCACCGACAGCGGGGACAATGAGCAGTTCTTC
cdr3_aa: CASTDSGDNEQFF
d_call: TRBD2
v_call: TRBV9
j_call: TRBJ2-1
clone_size: -

cdr3_nt: TGTGCCTGGACAGGGGGGGGCTATGGCTACACCTTC
cdr3_aa: CAWTGGGYGYTF
d_call: TRBD1
v_call: TRBV30
j_call: TRBJ1-2
clone_size: -

cdr3_nt: TGCAGCGTTGAAGATGGTCGGACAGGGTGGTATTCACCCCTCCACTTT
cdr3_aa: CSVEDGRTGWYSPLHF
d_call: TRBD1
v_call: TRBV29-1
j_call: TRBJ1-6
clone_size: few

cdr3_nt: TGCGCCAGCAGCTTGGCCCCGTCAGATGGACGACACGAGCAGTACTTC
cdr3_aa: CASSLAPSDGRHEQYF
d_call: -
v_call: TRBV5-1
j_call: TRBJ2-7
clone_size: few

cdr3_nt: TGTGCCAGCAGCTTAGACTACGAGCAGTACTTC
cdr3_aa: CASSLDYEQYF
d_call: -
v_call: TRBV13
j_call: TRBJ2-7
clone_size: -

cdr3_nt: TGCAGCGTTGAGGAGCCCTCTGGGGCCAACGTCCTGACTTTC
cdr3_aa: CSVEEPSGANVLTF
d_call: -
v_call: TRBV29-1
j_call: TRBJ2-6
clone_size: -

cdr3_nt: TGTGCCAGCAGCGGGACTCCTCGCGATGAGCAGTTCTTC
cdr3_aa: CASSGTPRDEQFF
d_call: -
v_call: TRBV7-9
j_call: TRBJ2-1
clone_size: -

cdr3_nt: TGCGCCAGCAGCCAGTCCACAGGGTCTGGGGCCAACGTCCTGACTTTC
cdr3_aa: CASSQSTGSGANVLTF
d_call: -
v_call: TRBV4-3
j_call: TRBJ2-6
clone_size: few

cdr3_nt: TGTGCCTGGAGTGTAGTAGACTACAATGAGCAGTTCTTC
cdr3_aa: CAWSVVDYNEQFF
d_call: -
v_call: TRBV30
j_call: TRBJ2-1
clone_size: few

cdr3_nt: TGTGCCTGGAGTGGTGGGACAGCTAGCACAGATACGCAGTATTTT
cdr3_aa: CAWSGGTASTDTQYF
d_call: TRBD1
v_call: TRBV30
j_call: TRBJ2-3
clone_size: -

cdr3_nt: TGTGCCAGCAGCCTCCTATACAGGATCCAAGAGACCCAGTACTTC
cdr3_aa: CASSLLYRIQETQYF
d_call: -
v_call: TRBV11-2
j_call: TRBJ2-5
clone_size: few

cdr3_nt: TGTGCCACTCTCCCCGCCCTAGCGGGTGACGAGCAGTTCTTC
cdr3_aa: CATLPALAGDEQFF
d_call: TRBD2
v_call: TRBV19
j_call: TRBJ2-1
clone_size: -

cdr3_nt: TGTGCCTGGAGTGTACCCGACAGCAATCAGCCCCAGCATTTT
cdr3_aa: CAWSVPDSNQPQHF
d_call: -
v_call: TRBV30
j_call: TRBJ1-5
clone_size: -

cdr3_nt: TGCAGCTCCCACAGGGGGGGCTACAATGAGCAGTTCTTC
cdr3_aa: CSSHRGGYNEQFF
d_call: -
v_call: TRBV29-1
j_call: TRBJ2-1
clone_size: few

cdr3_nt: TGTGCCAGCAGCCCTGATGGGGGTTCTGGAAACACCATATATTTT
cdr3_aa: CASSPDGGSGNTIYF
d_call: -
v_call: TRBV7-2
j_call: TRBJ1-3
clone_size: -

cdr3_nt: TGCGCCAGCAGCCAAAGGATTGCGGAACCCCAGCATTTT
cdr3_aa: CASSQRIAEPQHF
d_call: -
v_call: TRBV4-1
j_call: TRBJ1-5
clone_size: -

cdr3_nt: TGTGCCAGCAGTTCATACAGGGGGGCGAACTATGGCTACACCTTC
cdr3_aa: CASSSYRGANYGYTF
d_call: TRBD1
v_call: TRBV6-1
j_call: TRBJ1-2
clone_size: -

cdr3_nt: TGCAGCGTTGGGCAGGGGGAAAAGACCCAGTACTTC
cdr3_aa: CSVGQGEKTQYF
d_call: TRBD1
v_call: TRBV29-1
j_call: TRBJ2-5
clone_size: -

cdr3_nt: TGTGCCAGCAGCAACTATCAGTCCGCCGAGCAGTACTTC
cdr3_aa: CASSNYQSAEQYF
d_call: -
v_call: TRBV6-5
j_call: TRBJ2-7
clone_size: -

cdr3_nt: TGTGCCAGCAGCTTGGAGCCGGGGATGAACACTGAAGCTTTCTTT
cdr3_aa: CASSLEPGMNTEAFF
d_call: -
v_call: TRBV5-6
j_call: TRBJ1-1
clone_size: few

cdr3_nt: TGCGCCAGCAGCTTGGAGGGAGATACGCAGTATTTT
cdr3_aa: CASSLEGDTQYF
d_call: -
v_call: TRBV5-1
j_call: TRBJ2-3
clone_size: few

cdr3_nt: TGTGCCAGCAGCCAAGATCGGTTACAGGGAGAGACCCAGTACTTC
cdr3_aa: CASSQDRLQGETQYF
d_call: -
v_call: TRBV4-2
j_call: TRBJ2-5
clone_size: -

cdr3_nt: TGCGCCAGCAGTCAATCGGGAGGGATCTACGAGCAGTACTTC
cdr3_aa: CASSQSGGIYEQYF
d_call: TRBD2
v_call: TRBV23-1
j_call: TRBJ2-7
clone_size: -

cdr3_nt: TGTGCCAGCAGTCAAGGGGTTTCGAACACTGAAGCTTTCTTT
cdr3_aa: CASSQGVSNTEAFF
d_call: -
v_call: TRBV6-5
j_call: TRBJ1-1
clone_size: few

cdr3_nt: TGTGCCTGGAGTGCAACTAGCGGGGAAGAGACCCAGTACTTC
cdr3_aa: CAWSATSGEETQYF
d_call: TRBD2
v_call: TRBV30
j_call: TRBJ2-5
clone_size: -

cdr3_nt: TGTGCCTGGAGTGTACATGGGCAGGAGCAGTTCTTC
cdr3_aa: CAWSVHGQEQFF
d_call: -
v_call: TRBV30
j_call: TRBJ2-1
clone_size: -

cdr3_nt: TGTGCCAGCAGCTCGACTAACCAAGAGACCCAGTACTTC
cdr3_aa: CASSSTNQETQYF
d_call: -
v_call: TRBV7-9
j_call: TRBJ2-5
clone_size: -

cdr3_nt: TGCGCCAGCCGGGGGGGAAGGAACACTGAAGCTTTCTTT
cdr3_aa: CASRGGRNTEAFF
d_call: -
v_call: TRBV23-1
j_call: TRBJ1-1
clone_size: -

cdr3_nt: TGCAGCGTTCTTTACGTCTACGAGCAGTACTTC
cdr3_aa: CSVLYVYEQYF
d_call: -
v_call: TRBV29-1
j_call: TRBJ2-7
clone_size: -

cdr3_nt: TGTGCCAGCAGTGGGTCCGACCAGGGATTCCCTGAAGCTTTCTTT
cdr3_aa: CASSGSDQGFPEAFF
d_call: -
v_call: TRBV2
j_call: TRBJ1-1
clone_size: few

cdr3_nt: TGTGCCTGGAGTTGGGACAACAATCAGCCCCAGCATTTT
cdr3_aa: CAWSWDNNQPQHF
d_call: -
v_call: TRBV30
j_call: TRBJ1-5
clone_size: -

cdr3_nt: TGCAGCGTTGTGGAACAGAACAAAGAGACCCAGTACTTC
cdr3_aa: CSVVEQNKETQYF
d_call: -
v_call: TRBV29-1
j_call: TRBJ2-5
clone_size: -

cdr3_nt: TGTGCCAGCAGCTGGGGACAGGGAGCTAACTATGGCTACACCTTC
cdr3_aa: CASSWGQGANYGYTF
d_call: TRBD1
v_call: TRBV7-9
j_call: TRBJ1-2
clone_size: -

cdr3_nt: TGTGCCAGCAGCCTGCCGGGGCCCCAGCATTTT
cdr3_aa: CASSLPGPQHF
d_call: -
v_call: TRBV7-9
j_call: TRBJ1-5
clone_size: -

cdr3_nt: TGCAGCGACCGAGAATCCACTGAAGCTTTCTTT
cdr3_aa: CSDRESTEAFF
d_call: -
v_call: TRBV29-1
j_call: TRBJ1-1
clone_size: -

cdr3_nt: TGTGCCTGGAGCATCAATAATTCACCCCTCCACTTT
cdr3_aa: CAWSINNSPLHF
d_call: -
v_call: TRBV30
j_call: TRBJ1-6
clone_size: -

cdr3_nt: TGTGCCTGGAATCTGGGCGGGCGCTATGGCTACACCTTC
cdr3_aa: CAWNLGGRYGYTF
d_call: -
v_call: TRBV30
j_call: TRBJ1-2
clone_size: few

cdr3_nt: TGTGCCAGCAGTTTAGCGGCCGCGAGTGCAGATACGCAGTATTTT
cdr3_aa: CASSLAAASADTQYF
d_call: -
v_call: TRBV28
j_call: TRBJ2-3
clone_size: -

cdr3_nt: TGCAGCGCGTCGTCGGAGAGAGGCACTGAAGCTTTCTTT
cdr3_aa: CSASSERGTEAFF
d_call: -
v_call: TRBV29-1
j_call: TRBJ1-1
clone_size: few

cdr3_nt: TGTGCCTGGAGTGTAATCCTAGCGAGGTACGAGCAGTACTTC
cdr3_aa: CAWSVILARYEQYF
d_call: -
v_call: TRBV30
j_call: TRBJ2-7
clone_size: -

cdr3_nt: TGTGCCAGCAGTGAAGCGCTCCGGGCTCAGGAGACCCAGTACTTC
cdr3_aa: CASSEALRAQETQYF
d_call: -
v_call: TRBV2
j_call: TRBJ2-5
clone_size: -

cdr3_nt: TGTGCCAGCAGAGAACAGGGGATCTTAATGAACACTGAAGCTTTCTTT
cdr3_aa: CASREQGILMNTEAFF
d_call: TRBD1
v_call: TRBV27
j_call: TRBJ1-1
clone_size: -

cdr3_nt: TGTGCCAGCAGAGACAGGGGACAAGAGACCCAGTACTTC
cdr3_aa: CASRDRGQETQYF
d_call: TRBD1
v_call: TRBV2
j_call: TRBJ2-5
clone_size: -

cdr3_nt: TGCAGCGTTGAATCAGCGGGGGGTAACACCGGGGAGCTGTTTTTT
cdr3_aa: CSVESAGGNTGELFF
d_call: TRBD2
v_call: TRBV29-1
j_call: TRBJ2-2
clone_size: -

cdr3_nt: TGCGCCAGCAGCTTGGCCGTAGGGAGGGAAGGAAACATTCAGTACTTC
cdr3_aa: CASSLAVGREGNIQYF
d_call: TRBD2
v_call: TRBV5-1
j_call: TRBJ2-4
clone_size: -

cdr3_nt: TGTGCCACCAGCGCAAACCAAGAGACCCAGTACTTC
cdr3_aa: CATSANQETQYF
d_call: -
v_call: TRBV15
j_call: TRBJ2-5
clone_size: -